This T cell receptor beta chain was identified in a study of HIV-infected patients and healthy controls. This clonotype was observed many times. MiXCR, applied by TCRdb to the 5' RACE reads, yields one record per CDR3 protein. The sample records around 64,000 distinct CDR3 sequences, approximately 16% being singletons. With V trimmed by 5 bases and J by 7 bases, 4 bases remained unmatched. The CDR3 extends over 13 amino acids. From germline, CDR1 is SGHVS and CDR2 FQNEAQ. This TCR derives from a human donor in good health. The chain couples TRBV7-8 to TRBJ1-1; 10 nucleotides align to TRBD1. Sequencing was done on a sample of CD4+ T cells from blood. CDR3 sequence: CASSARTGGEAFF. DNA for the CDR3: TGTGCCAGCAGCGCACGGACAGGGGGTGAAGCTTTCTTT.